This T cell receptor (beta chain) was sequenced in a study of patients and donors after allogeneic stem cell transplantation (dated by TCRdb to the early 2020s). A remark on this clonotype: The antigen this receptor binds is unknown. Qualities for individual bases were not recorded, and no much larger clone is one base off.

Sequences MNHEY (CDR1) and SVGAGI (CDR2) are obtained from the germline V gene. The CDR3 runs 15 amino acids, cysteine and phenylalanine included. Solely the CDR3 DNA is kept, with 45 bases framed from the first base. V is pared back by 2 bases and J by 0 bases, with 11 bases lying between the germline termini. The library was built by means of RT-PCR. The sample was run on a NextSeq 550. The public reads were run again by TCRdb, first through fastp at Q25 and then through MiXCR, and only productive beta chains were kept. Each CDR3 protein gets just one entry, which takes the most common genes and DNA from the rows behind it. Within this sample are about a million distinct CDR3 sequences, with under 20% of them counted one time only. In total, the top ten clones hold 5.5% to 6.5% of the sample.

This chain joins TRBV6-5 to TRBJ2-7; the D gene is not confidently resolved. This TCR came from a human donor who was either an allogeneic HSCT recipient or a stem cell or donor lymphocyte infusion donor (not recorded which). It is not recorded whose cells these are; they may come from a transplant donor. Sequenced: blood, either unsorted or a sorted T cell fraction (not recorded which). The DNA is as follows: TGTGCCAGCAGTTACGGTTACCGCAGCTCCTACGAGCAGTACTTC. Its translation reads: CASSYGYRSSYEQYF.